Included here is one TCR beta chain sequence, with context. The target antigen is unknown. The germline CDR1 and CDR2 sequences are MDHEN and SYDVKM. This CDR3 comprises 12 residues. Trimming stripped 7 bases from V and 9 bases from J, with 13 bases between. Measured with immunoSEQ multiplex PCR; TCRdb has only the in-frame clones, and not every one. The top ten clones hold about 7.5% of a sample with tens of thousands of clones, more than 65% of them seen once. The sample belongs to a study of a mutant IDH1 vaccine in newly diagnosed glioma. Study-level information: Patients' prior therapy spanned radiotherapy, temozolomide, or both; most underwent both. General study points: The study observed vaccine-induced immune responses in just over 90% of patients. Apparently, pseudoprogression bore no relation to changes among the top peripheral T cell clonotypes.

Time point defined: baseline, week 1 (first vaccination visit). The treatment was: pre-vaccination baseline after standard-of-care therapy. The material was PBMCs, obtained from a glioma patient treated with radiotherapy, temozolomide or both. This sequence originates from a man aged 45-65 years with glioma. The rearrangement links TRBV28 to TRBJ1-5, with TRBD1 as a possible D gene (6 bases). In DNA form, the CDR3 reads TGTGCCAGCACGTCCGGGGGCAGGCCCCAGCATTTT. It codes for CASTSGGRPQHF.